This TCR beta chain was recovered during a study of CD8 T cells in ankylosing spondylitis. Notes on the study in general: The disease-linked clones had a CD8+ phenotype and low blood frequencies. The study identified a TCR beta motif of under ten highly homologous variants that appeared characteristic of ankylosing spondylitis blood. From matched ankylosing spondylitis synovial fluid, disease-linked clones were reportedly recovered at significantly enriched levels.

This clonotype has a count of ten or more. Its cognate antigen is unknown. This CDR3 contains 13 residues. It was by quantitative 5'-RACE with molecular barcodes that TCR beta libraries were made. TCRdb reprocessed the 5' RACE reads via MiXCR and lists one record per CDR3 protein. This table holds 250,000 to 350,000 distinct CDR3 sequences, 20% found once. This receptor was taken from a male donor with ankylosing spondylitis or in good health (not recorded which). The chain carries TRBV21-1 and TRBJ1-1; the table gives TRBD1 as D, unverified against the DNA. TRBV21-1 is reported as a pseudogene. Sequencing was carried out using blood, either unsorted or a sorted T cell fraction (not recorded which). The CDR3 DNA sequence: TGTGCCAGCGCCCGGGGTGAGGGCACTGAAGCTTTCTTT. It is translated as CASARGEGTEAFF.